Given below is one T cell receptor (beta chain) in context. Its antigen is as yet unknown. These data come from a study of T cell responses to AZD1222 COVID-19 vaccine. Study-level results: Seropositive status at baseline applied to only 5 to 7 AZD1222 recipients.

CDR1 and CDR2 from the germline V gene are KGHSH and LQKENI. The CDR3 runs to 15 residues. The junction had 4 bases not matched to a gene; V was cut back by 1 base and J by 7 bases. Profiled with immunoSEQ multiplex PCR; TCRdb holds only in-frame clones, not every one. The table includes 130,000 or so clones, over 75% detected once. This clonotype was obtained from an adult in good health. V and J are TRBV18 and TRBJ1-2; 12 bases align to TRBD1. The input for sequencing was peripheral blood, taken on day 0 of AZD1222 vaccination. The chain's CDR3 is CASSPQGQGASGYTF. For the CDR3, the DNA is TGTGCCAGCTCACCACAGGGACAGGGGGCCTCTGGCTACACCTTC.